Below are 27 T cell receptor beta chains sequenced from a single sample in a study of cytomegalovirus exposure and HLA in healthy donors. PCR was performed using 60 Vbeta and 13 Jbeta primers. TCRdb's table, derived via immunoSEQ multiplex PCR, lists solely in-frame clones and lacks some. The sample lists about 120,000 clones, around 78% seen once, with 3% to 4% in the top ten. Sequencing used PBMCs. Every receptor here comes from a woman in her 30s in good health and CMV-seropositive.

V gene TRBV11-1 combines with J gene TRBJ2-1; D perhaps matches TRBD1 (7 bases). CDR3 length equals 16 residues. V lost 0 bases, J lost 9 bases, and 18 bases lay in between. Germline V gene sequence: CDR1 SGHAT, CDR2 FQDESV (reference sequence). The CDR3 DNA sequence: TGTGCCAGCAGCTTAGCGCAGGGGGGAGCGGGTTTTGAGCAGTTCTTC. Its translation: CASSLAQGGAGFEQFF.

The genes are TRBV19 and TRBJ2-5; 10 nucleotides match TRBD2. Germline assignment: CDR1 LNHDA and CDR2 SQIVND (reference sequence). The CDR3 has 16 amino acids. V dropped 3 bases and J dropped 4; count of bases not matched to a gene: 8. CDR3 protein: CASSIRLAGDLETQYF. The CDR3 DNA reads TGTGCCAGTAGTATCAGGCTAGCGGGGGACCTAGAGACCCAGTACTTC.

This rearrangement joins TRBV7-2 to TRBJ2-7; TRBD2 matches 8 bases. Germline assignment: CDR1 SGHTA and CDR2 FQGNSA. V dropped 5 bases and J dropped 4; count of bases not matched to a gene: 4. The length of the CDR3 is 13 residues. The CDR3 region is CASSPGGAYEQYF. The CDR3 DNA reads TGTGCCAGCAGCCCCGGGGGGGCTTACGAGCAGTACTTC.

With regard to this clone: Its ends do not fully match the called genes, so a read error is possible. The chain couples TRBV20-1 to TRBJ2-1, with D possibly matching TRBD2 (5 bases). Per germline, CDR1 DFQATT and CDR2 SNEGSKA (reference sequence). This CDR3 is 11 amino acids long. CDR3 nucleotide sequence: TGCAGTGCCCGTGACTACCCGGGGTTGATCTTC. Amino acids: CSARDYPGLIF.

V usage is TRBV7-9 and J usage is TRBJ2-3; 8 bases map to TRBD2. V was clipped by 1 base and J by 5 bases; unmatched bases: 5. The germline CDR1 and CDR2 sequences are SEHNR and FQNEAQ (reference sequence). The CDR3 covers 15 residues. CDR3 in amino acids: CASSLVSGGGDTQYF. CDR3 bases: TGTGCCAGCAGCTTAGTGAGCGGGGGAGGAGATACGCAGTATTTT.

This clone is a singleton in its sample. Other DNA sequences in this sample translate to the same CDR3. The chain joins TRBV7-7 to TRBJ1-1; D remains ambiguous. Trimming took 2 bases from V and 1 from J, leaving 5 bases between them. CDR1 is SSHAT and CDR2 is FNYEAQ in the germline V gene (reference sequence). The CDR3 consists of 13 residues. CDR3 residues: CASSLSRNTEAFF. The CDR3 nucleotides read TGTGCCAGCAGCTTATCCAGGAACACTGAAGCTTTCTTT.

This clone showed up just once. The chain has TRBV15 and TRBJ2-2, with unresolved D. The CDR3 is 15 residues long. CDR1 LNHNV and CDR2 YYDKDF come from the germline V gene (reference sequence). The ends were cut back, 0 bases at V and 8 bases at J, with 13 bases in the middle. In nucleotides, the CDR3 is TGTGCCACCAGCAGAGATCGACCGGAACTAGGGGAGCTGTTTTTT. Its protein is CATSRDRPELGELFF.

This chain links TRBV4-3 with TRBJ2-7; 8 bases match TRBD2. The J call may be wrong; the DNA end is better matched by TRBJ2-1. This CDR3 region has 15 residues. Germline V lookup: CDR1 LGHNA, CDR2 YSLEER. The CDR3 loop is CASSQDSGGWGEQFF. Here the CDR3 DNA reads TGCGCCAGCAGCCAAGATTCGGGGGGGTGGGGTGAGCAGTTCTTC.

This clone was seen only a few times. For the CDR3, the DNA is TGCGCCAGCAGCCAAGATCGGACAGGGGGCTACGAGCAGTACTTC. Its translation: CASSQDRTGGYEQYF. The V gene is TRBV4-1, the J gene TRBJ2-7, with 10 bases that match TRBD1. The CDR3 totals 15 residues. With V trimmed by 0 bases and J by 3 bases, 2 bases remained unmatched. Germline loops: CDR1 MGHRA, CDR2 YSYEKL.

The V and J genes are TRBV28 and TRBJ1-1; D ambiguous. This CDR3 comprises 11 residues. Trimming left V 7 bases short and J 7 bases short, with 10 bases between. Germline CDR1 reads MDHEN; CDR2 reads SYDVKM. In DNA, the CDR3 is TGTGCCAGCACCTGGAGCGGTGAAGCTTTCTTT. Protein product: CASTWSGEAFF.

The rearrangement joins TRBV2 to TRBJ1-5; 9 bases are a match to TRBD1. The CDR3 is made up of 14 amino acids. V shed 6 bases and J 6 bases; nucleotides not matched to a gene: 6. Germline assignment: CDR1 SNHLY and CDR2 FYNNEI. CDR3 sequence (DNA): TGTGCCAGCAGGAACAGGGGGCCAGGTCAGCCCCAGCATTTT. It specifies CASRNRGPGQPQHF.

The V and J genes are TRBV5-1 and TRBJ1-1, with D tentatively TRBD1 (6 bases). Germline lookup yields CDR1 SGHRS and CDR2 YFSETQ. The CDR3 spans 19 residues. V dropped 0 bases and J dropped 3 bases, with 24 bases sitting between them. The CDR3 sequence: CASSLAPPQGMGGYTEAFF. The CDR3 DNA sequence: TGCGCCAGCAGCTTGGCACCACCCCAGGGGATGGGAGGGTACACTGAAGCTTTCTTT.

Relative to its sample, this clone is medium-sized. This sequence joins TRBV6-6 and TRBJ2-2; 7 positions match TRBD2. J gave up 1 base and V 7 bases, and 6 bases lay outside the gene matches. The germline CDR1 and CDR2 sequences are MNHNY and SVGAGI (reference sequence). This CDR3 spans 15 amino acids. The CDR3 bases are TGTGCCAGCAACATGCGGGGGATGAACACCGGGGAGCTGTTTTTT. Its translation is CASNMRGMNTGELFF.

The rearrangement uses TRBV27 and TRBJ2-1; 10 nucleotides match TRBD2. Unmatched junction bases numbered 13, after V lost 7 bases and J lost 1 base. CDR3 size: 18 residues. The germline V gene encodes CDR1 MNHEY and CDR2 SMNVEV (reference sequence). CDR3 in DNA: TGTGCCAGCACCCCGGCTAGCGGGGGTTGGTCGTCCTACAATGAGCAGTTCTTC. Its translation: CASTPASGGWSSYNEQFF.

The chain employs TRBV6-5 and TRBJ2-5, with D maybe TRBD2 (6 bases). The CDR3 length is 12 residues. The V gene lost 6 bases and the J gene lost 5 bases, with 10 bases spanning the gap. Germline CDR1 reads MNHEY; CDR2 reads SVGAGI. The CDR3 here is CASRARGETQYF. CDR3 sequence (DNA): TGTGCCAGCAGGGCCCGGGGGGAGACCCAGTACTTC.

The genes are TRBV9 and TRBJ2-1; the match to TRBD1 covers 10 bases. Unmatched junction bases numbered 10, after V lost 3 bases and J lost 10 bases. Germline V gene sequence: CDR1 SGDLS, CDR2 YYNGEE. The CDR3 is 15 residues long. CDR3 nucleotides: TGTGCCAGCAGCGCCCCCGGGACAGGGGTTGGAGAGCAGTTCTTC. This encodes CASSAPGTGVGEQFF. The entire variable domain, with the rest obtained from reference TRBV9 and TRBJ2-1, is as follows: DSGVTQTPKHLITATGQRVTLRCSPRSGDLSVYWYQQSLDQGLQFLIQYYNGEERAKGNILERFSAQQFPDLHSELNLSSLELGDSALYFCASSAPGTGVGEQFFGPGTRLTVL.

The gene calls are TRBV7-9 and TRBJ2-3, with 10 bases that match TRBD2. V lost 5 bases, J lost 3 bases, and 8 bases stayed unmatched. The germline V gene encodes CDR1 SEHNR and CDR2 FQNEAQ (reference sequence). The CDR3 loop spans 16 amino acids. In DNA form, the CDR3 reads TGTGCCAGCAGCCCGTGGACTAGCGGAAGAACAGATACGCAGTATTTT. This sequence encodes CASSPWTSGRTDTQYF. The full variable domain, its missing parts supplied by reference TRBV7-9 and TRBJ2-3, is DTGVSQNPRHKITKRGQNVTFRCDPISEHNRLYWYRQTLGQGPEFLTYFQNEAQLEKSRLLSDRFSAERPKGSFSTLEIQRTEQGDSAMYLCASSPWTSGRTDTQYFGPGTRLTVL.

The chain is built from TRBV19 and TRBJ1-1; 7 bases match TRBD1. Losses at the gene ends were 4 bases for V and 7 bases for J; bases not matched to a gene: 12. CDR3 size: 15 residues. Germline CDR1 reads LNHDA; CDR2 reads SQIVND (reference sequence). The CDR3 bases are TGTGCCAGTAGTACTTTTAAGGGGGCGAGCATTGAAGCTTTCTTT. Translation gives CASSTFKGASIEAFF.

The gene calls are TRBV7-2 and TRBJ1-1; D is unclear. Trimming removed 2 bases from V and 6 bases from J, with 13 bases in between. The CDR3 is 14 residues long. From germline, CDR1 is SGHTA and CDR2 FQGNSA. The CDR3 loop is CASSLRFSQAEAFF. Here the CDR3 DNA reads TGTGCCAGCAGCTTAAGGTTCAGCCAGGCTGAAGCTTTCTTT. The full variable domain, with the rest looked up from reference TRBV7-2 and TRBJ1-1, is GAGVSQSPSNKVTEKGKDVELRCDPISGHTALYWYRQSLGQGLEFLIYFQGNSAPDKSGLPSDRFSAERTGGSVSTLTIQRTQQEDSAVYLCASSLRFSQAEAFFGQGTRLTVV.

The chain uses TRBV4-1 and TRBJ2-2, with D perhaps matching TRBD2 (6 bases). The germline V gene has CDR1 MGHRA and CDR2 YSYEKL. The CDR3 has 16 amino acids. The V end lost 4 bases, the J end lost 5 bases, and 17 bases lay between the germline ends. CDR3 sequence reads: CASSPEGRGGTGELFF. Here the CDR3 DNA reads TGCGCCAGCAGCCCCGAGGGGCGTGGGGGGACCGGGGAGCTGTTTTTT.

This clone appeared once. The CDR3, as DNA: TGTGCCAGCAGCCCCACGCTTGGAGCCTGGGACGAGCAGTACTTC. This translates into CASSPTLGAWDEQYF. This sequence joins TRBV5-6 and TRBJ2-7; D unresolved. From germline, CDR1 is SGHDT and CDR2 YYEEEE. The CDR3 runs to 15 residues. Trimming left V 4 bases short and J 5 bases short, with 19 bases between.

The gene calls are TRBV5-1 and TRBJ2-2; D may be TRBD2 (5 bases). V gave up 0 bases and J gave up 4 bases, with 16 bases separating them. Germline V gene lookup returns CDR1 SGHRS and CDR2 YFSETQ. CDR3 length: 17 amino acids. The CDR3 DNA follows: TGCGCCAGCAGCTTGGGATTTACGGGATGGAGCACCGGGGAGCTGTTTTTT. Protein sequence: CASSLGFTGWSTGELFF. Full variable domain (remainder filled in from reference TRBV5-1 and TRBJ2-2): KAGVTQTPRYLIKTRGQQVTLSCSPISGHRSVSWYQQTPGQGLQFLFEYFSETQRNKGNFPGRFSGRQFSNSRSEMNVSTLELGDSALYLCASSLGFTGWSTGELFFGEGSRLTVL.

The V gene is TRBV4-2, the J gene TRBJ2-7, with 8 bases matching TRBD2. The V gene's germline CDR1 is LGHNA and CDR2 YNFKEQ. The V segment lost 1 base and the J segment 4 bases; nucleotides outside the gene matches: 3. CDR3 length equals 14 residues. The CDR3 DNA is TGTGCCAGCAGCCAAGCGGGGGGGAGTTACGAGCAGTACTTC. Translated: CASSQAGGSYEQYF.

The J gene is TRBJ1-1, the V gene TRBV10-1; D gene unclear. This CDR3 has 17 amino acids. Looked up from germline, CDR1 is WNHNN and CDR2 is SYGVQD (reference sequence). V lost 6 bases, J lost 0 bases, and 20 bases lay in between. CDR3 sequence (DNA): TGCGCCAGCAGCTACCGGAGAGGGCAAGACATGAACACTGAAGCTTTCTTT. Protein sequence: CASSYRRGQDMNTEAFF.

This chain connects TRBV29-1 to TRBJ1-4; 9 bases match TRBD1. Trimming removed 3 bases from V and 11 bases from J; junction bases left unmatched: 7. This CDR3 comprises 13 residues. Germline CDR1 is SQVTM and CDR2 is ANQGSEA. This CDR3 is CSVDRTGAGKLFF. The CDR3 DNA reads TGCAGCGTTGACAGGACAGGGGCCGGGAAACTGTTTTTT.

Regarding this clone: Other nucleotide sequences from this sample produce the same CDR3. CDR3 DNA: TGTGCCAGCAGCGTAGCAGGCAATCAGCCCCAGCATTTT. Its translation: CASSVAGNQPQHF. V and J are TRBV9 and TRBJ1-5; D remains unclear. V shed 0 bases and J shed 2 bases, with 3 bases lying between them. This CDR3 has 13 residues. Germline assignment: CDR1 SGDLS and CDR2 YYNGEE.

This clone was seen only once. This chain connects TRBV18 to TRBJ2-7; perhaps TRBD1 as D (5 bases). Germline values: CDR1 KGHSH, CDR2 LQKENI. The CDR3 sequence is 12 residues long. The V gene lost 5 bases and the J gene lost 9 bases, with 14 bases spanning the gap. This chain's CDR3 is CASSSDSDGQYF. DNA of the CDR3: TGTGCCAGCTCATCCGACAGCGACGGGCAGTACTTC. The full variable domain, completed using reference TRBV18 and TRBJ2-7, is NAGVMQNPRHLVRRRGQEARLRCSPMKGHSHVYWYRQLPEEGLKFMVYLQKENIIDESGMPKERFSAEFPKEGPSILRIQQVVRGDSAAYFCASSSDSDGQYFGPGTRLTVT.